Included here is one T cell receptor (beta chain) sequence, with context. Profiling relied on immunoSEQ multiplex PCR, and the TCRdb table lists in-frame clones only, not all of them. The sample includes about 120,000 clones, 88% of them seen just once. This specimen belongs to a study of control samples from healthy donors and cancer patients. The V and J ends lost 2 bases and 0 bases, in that order; junction bases with no gene match: 4. The CDR3 is 16 amino acids. The germline gives CDR1 SGHRS, CDR2 YFSETQ. The chain employs TRBV5-1 and TRBJ2-2, with TRBD1 identical over 7 bases. The sequenced sample consisted of blood. This receptor was obtained from a woman in her 70s in good health. Written as DNA, the CDR3 is TGCGCCAGCAGCTTACACCAGGGGGCGAACACCGGGGAGCTGTTTTTT. Translation gives CASSLHQGANTGELFF.